This TCR beta chain comes out of a study of cytomegalovirus exposure and HLA in healthy donors. General study findings and limits: Immune exposure data for these donors was limited to CMV serostatus. One later analysis reportedly identified an Asian-associated ancestry cluster that showed fewer N-insertions than the roughly 720-donor mean.

With respect to this clone: What it binds is unknown.

Germline CDR1 is LNHDA and CDR2 is SQIVND (reference sequence). Trimming shortened V by 4 bases and J by 1 base, and 14 bases separated the two germline ends. CDR3 length: 17 residues. Vbeta (60) and Jbeta (13) primers were used in the PCR. Only in-frame clones appear in the TCRdb table, and some are missing; sequencing was by immunoSEQ multiplex PCR. Here the sample spans 95,000 to 150,000 clones, over 65% being singletons. The clonotype originates from a middle-aged woman in good health and CMV-seropositive. Sequencing was carried out using PBMCs. This chain uses TRBV19 with TRBJ2-6; a possible D gene is TRBD2 (6 bases). CDR3 loop: CASSSGVIASGANVLTF. CDR3 DNA sequence: TGTGCCAGTAGTAGCGGGGTGATTGCTTCTGGGGCCAACGTCCTGACTTTC.